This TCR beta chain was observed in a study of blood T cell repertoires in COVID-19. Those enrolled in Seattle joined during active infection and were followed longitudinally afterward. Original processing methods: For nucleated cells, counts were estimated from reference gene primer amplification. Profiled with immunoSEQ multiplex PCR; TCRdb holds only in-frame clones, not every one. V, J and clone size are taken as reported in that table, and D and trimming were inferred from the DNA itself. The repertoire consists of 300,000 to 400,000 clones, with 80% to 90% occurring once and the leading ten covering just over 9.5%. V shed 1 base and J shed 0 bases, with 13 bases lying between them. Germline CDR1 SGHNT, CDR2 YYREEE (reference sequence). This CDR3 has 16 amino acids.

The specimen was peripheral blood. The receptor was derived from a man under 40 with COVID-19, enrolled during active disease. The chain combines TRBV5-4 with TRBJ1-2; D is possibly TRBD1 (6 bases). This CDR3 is CASSLWGLEANYGYTF. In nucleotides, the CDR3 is TGTGCCAGCAGCTTGTGGGGGCTCGAAGCTAACTATGGCTACACCTTC.